A selection of T cell receptor beta chains follows, all from one sample in a study of blood T cells in healthy people across ages. TCRdb recomputed calls from the 5' RACE reads with MiXCR, one row per CDR3 protein. The top ten clones hold approximately 12% of a sample with 650,000 to 800,000 distinct CDR3 sequences, about 50% of them seen once. The sample was blood. These receptors were obtained from a woman of 80 years or more in good health. CDR3s include the opening cysteine and the closing phenylalanine or tryptophan. The order of the fields is D gene, J gene, clone size, V gene, CDR3 protein, CDR3 DNA. D genes are given only for firm matches. Part of the rows lack a size; the others show once, few, many or a class for expanded clones.

D: .; J: TRBJ2-3; size: .; V: TRBV20-1; CDR3: CSARDQGRHTDTQYF; DNA: TGCAGTGCTAGAGACCAGGGGCGGCACACAGATACGCAGTATTTT
D: TRBD1; J: TRBJ2-1; size: .; V: TRBV9; CDR3: CASSVAGDSYNEQFF; DNA: TGTGCCAGCAGCGTAGCCGGGGACAGTTACAATGAGCAGTTCTTC
D: .; J: TRBJ2-1; size: many; V: TRBV7-2; CDR3: CASSLTRGNEQFF; DNA: TGTGCCAGCAGCTTAACGCGGGGCAATGAGCAGTTCTTC
D: .; J: TRBJ2-1; size: .; V: TRBV11-2; CDR3: CASSLARRGYNEQFF; DNA: TGTGCCAGCAGCTTAGCCCGGAGAGGGTACAATGAGCAGTTCTTC
D: .; J: TRBJ1-2; size: .; V: TRBV27; CDR3: CASSGVAGGIYGYTF; DNA: TGTGCCAGCTCTGGGGTTGCCGGGGGAATTTATGGCTACACCTTC
D: TRBD2; J: TRBJ2-1; size: few; V: TRBV27; CDR3: CASSDRLAGGDEQFF; DNA: TGTGCCAGCAGTGATAGACTAGCGGGGGGGGATGAGCAGTTCTTC
D: .; J: TRBJ2-5; size: .; V: TRBV7-2; CDR3: CASGKYNEQYF; DNA: TGTGCCAGCGGGAAGTACAATGAGCAGTACTTC
D: TRBD1; J: TRBJ1-5; size: .; V: TRBV11-2; CDR3: CASSSDRGLSQPQHF; DNA: TGTGCCAGCAGCTCGGACAGGGGGCTTAGTCAGCCCCAGCATTTT
D: .; J: TRBJ2-3; size: .; V: TRBV4-1; CDR3: CASSQPSGGFFSDTQYF; DNA: TGCGCCAGCAGCCAACCCTCGGGTGGGTTCTTTTCAGATACGCAGTATTTT
D: TRBD1; J: TRBJ2-7; size: many; V: TRBV13; CDR3: CASSPPVGDRTYEQYF; DNA: TGTGCCAGCAGCCCTCCAGTAGGGGACAGGACCTACGAGCAGTACTTC
D: .; J: TRBJ2-3; size: many; V: TRBV5-1; CDR3: CASSRTNGEGTDTQYF; DNA: TGCGCCAGCAGCCGTACCAATGGAGAAGGCACAGATACGCAGTATTTT
D: .; J: TRBJ1-2; size: few; V: TRBV28; CDR3: CASSLPGLVYGYTF; DNA: TGTGCCAGCAGTTTACCGGGTCTGGTCTATGGCTACACCTTC
D: TRBD2; J: TRBJ2-3; size: .; V: TRBV20-1; CDR3: CSAVAGGLSTDTQYF; DNA: TGCAGTGCTGTAGCGGGAGGACTTAGCACAGATACGCAGTATTTT
D: TRBD1; J: TRBJ1-4; size: once; V: TRBV7-9; CDR3: CASSLGGTVYNEKLFF; DNA: TGTGCCAGCAGCTTAGGGGGGACAGTTTATAATGAAAAACTGTTTTTT
D: TRBD2; J: TRBJ2-1; size: .; V: TRBV4-2; CDR3: CASSQDQSGGPHEQFF; DNA: TGTGCCAGCAGCCAAGATCAGTCGGGGGGGCCCCATGAGCAGTTCTTC
D: .; J: TRBJ2-1; size: .; V: TRBV24-1; CDR3: CATSDDSAEQFF; DNA: TGTGCCACCAGTGATGACAGTGCTGAGCAGTTCTTC
D: TRBD1; J: TRBJ1-4; size: .; V: TRBV7-8; CDR3: CASSRDRGLGEKLFF; DNA: TGTGCCAGCAGCCGTGACAGGGGACTGGGGGAAAAACTGTTTTTT
D: TRBD2; J: TRBJ2-1; size: .; V: TRBV20-1; CDR3: CSARLASSSYNEQFF; DNA: TGCAGTGCCAGACTAGCGTCGAGCTCCTACAATGAGCAGTTCTTC
D: .; J: TRBJ1-6; size: few; V: TRBV28; CDR3: CASSAQGGSSPLHF; DNA: TGTGCCAGCAGTGCACAGGGAGGGAGTTCACCCCTCCACTTT
D: .; J: TRBJ1-4; size: .; V: TRBV27; CDR3: CASSYRRARGEKLFF; DNA: TGTGCCAGCAGTTACCGTCGAGCACGAGGGGAAAAACTGTTTTTT
D: TRBD1; J: TRBJ2-7; size: .; V: TRBV10-3; CDR3: CAISERDRKYYEQYF; DNA: TGTGCCATCAGTGAGAGGGACAGGAAATATTACGAGCAGTACTTC
D: .; J: TRBJ1-1; size: .; V: TRBV7-6; CDR3: CASSSSRQAEAFF; DNA: TGTGCCAGCAGCTCTAGCCGGCAAGCTGAAGCTTTCTTT
D: .; J: TRBJ2-7; size: few; V: TRBV7-8; CDR3: CASSYPQVSSYNEQYF; DNA: TGTGCCAGCAGCTATCCCCAAGTGAGCTCCTACAATGAGCAGTACTTC
D: .; J: TRBJ2-5; size: .; V: TRBV20-1; CDR3: CSAKGNGETQYF; DNA: TGCAGTGCTAAGGGTAACGGGGAGACCCAGTACTTC
D: .; J: TRBJ2-1; size: many; V: TRBV27; CDR3: CATAFGSSYNEQFF; DNA: TGTGCCACAGCGTTCGGAAGCTCCTACAATGAGCAGTTCTTC
D: TRBD1; J: TRBJ1-2; size: .; V: TRBV4-1; CDR3: CASGTGDPNYGYTF; DNA: TGCGCCAGCGGGACAGGGGACCCAAACTATGGCTACACCTTC
D: .; J: TRBJ2-7; size: .; V: TRBV13; CDR3: CAGSLGGYEQYF; DNA: TGTGCCGGCAGCTTAGGGGGATACGAGCAGTACTTC
D: .; J: TRBJ2-1; size: .; V: TRBV21-1; CDR3: CANCRGPGNEQFF; DNA: TGTGCCAATTGCCGCGGCCCCGGCAATGAGCAGTTCTTC
D: TRBD1; J: TRBJ2-7; size: .; V: TRBV5-1; CDR3: CASSLGRQGSYEQYF; DNA: TGCGCCAGCAGCTTGGGTCGACAGGGGTCCTACGAGCAGTACTTC
D: TRBD1; J: TRBJ2-1; size: many; V: TRBV6-6; CDR3: CASSYSGQGGLSEQFF; DNA: TGTGCCAGCAGTTACTCGGGACAGGGCGGTCTCAGTGAGCAGTTCTTC
D: .; J: TRBJ2-5; size: .; V: TRBV20-1; CDR3: CSASPGDWEETQYF; DNA: TGCAGCGCTAGTCCAGGGGACTGGGAAGAGACCCAGTACTTC
D: .; J: TRBJ2-1; size: many; V: TRBV27; CDR3: CASSTYRNSYNEQFF; DNA: TGTGCCAGCAGCACATACAGAAACTCCTACAATGAGCAGTTCTTC
D: TRBD1; J: TRBJ2-5; size: .; V: TRBV10-2; CDR3: CASSGTEVTQYF; DNA: TGCGCCAGCTCCGGGACAGAGGTGACCCAGTACTTC
D: .; J: TRBJ1-2; size: many; V: TRBV27; CDR3: CASRLKTQGVYGYTF; DNA: TGTGCCAGCAGACTGAAAACACAGGGCGTCTATGGCTACACCTTC
D: TRBD2; J: TRBJ2-7; size: .; V: TRBV18; CDR3: CASSPLAGLIYEQYF; DNA: TGTGCCAGCTCACCCCTAGCGGGATTAATATACGAGCAGTACTTC
D: .; J: TRBJ2-5; size: .; V: TRBV7-2; CDR3: CASSFPGPQETQYF; DNA: TGTGCCAGCAGCTTTCCGGGGCCCCAAGAGACCCAGTACTTC
D: .; J: TRBJ1-1; size: .; V: TRBV29-1; CDR3: CSVAEPDGTEAFF; DNA: TGCAGCGTTGCGGAGCCAGACGGGACTGAAGCTTTCTTT
D: .; J: TRBJ1-1; size: few; V: TRBV7-9; CDR3: CASSLGLGPGTEAFF; DNA: TGTGCCAGCAGCTTAGGTCTGGGGCCAGGAACTGAAGCTTTCTTT
D: .; J: TRBJ2-3; size: .; V: TRBV20-1; CDR3: CSARVFLTDTQYF; DNA: TGCAGTGCTAGAGTTTTTCTCACAGATACGCAGTACTTT
D: .; J: TRBJ1-1; size: few; V: TRBV7-9; CDR3: CASSPGGWEIRTEAFF; DNA: TGTGCCAGCAGCCCGGGGGGTTGGGAGATCAGGACTGAAGCTTTCTTT
D: .; J: TRBJ1-2; size: few; V: TRBV6-6; CDR3: CASNQPRGKCTF; DNA: TGTGCCAGCAACCAACCCCGGGGGAAATGCACCTTC
D: TRBD2; J: TRBJ2-1; size: .; V: TRBV6-5; CDR3: CASGAGVWNEQFF; DNA: TGTGCCAGCGGGGCGGGAGTCTGGAATGAGCAGTTCTTC
D: .; J: TRBJ1-1; size: .; V: TRBV5-1; CDR3: CASSCSGNTEAFF; DNA: TGCGCCAGCAGCTGTTCCGGGAACACTGAAGCTTTCTTT
D: .; J: TRBJ2-6; size: .; V: TRBV7-9; CDR3: CASSLGYMGTLSGANVLTF; DNA: TGTGCCAGCAGCTTAGGCTATATGGGGACACTCTCTGGGGCCAACGTCCTGACTTTC
D: .; J: TRBJ2-5; size: .; V: TRBV7-2; CDR3: CASSFTRTSYNEQYF; DNA: TGTGCCAGCAGCTTTACACGGACTTCCTACAATGAGCAGTACTTC
D: TRBD1; J: TRBJ1-2; size: few; V: TRBV2; CDR3: CASSEATAGQGPYGYTF; DNA: TGTGCCAGCAGTGAAGCGACAGCGGGACAGGGGCCCTATGGCTACACCTTC
D: .; J: TRBJ2-3; size: .; V: TRBV27; CDR3: CASTQTDSRADTQYF; DNA: TGTGCCAGCACGCAGACAGACTCAAGGGCAGATACGCAGTATTTT
D: .; J: TRBJ2-1; size: .; V: TRBV20-1; CDR3: CSDRGNEQFF; DNA: TGCAGTGATAGAGGCAATGAGCAGTTCTTC
D: .; J: TRBJ2-1; size: .; V: TRBV5-1; CDR3: CASKMGDNNEQFF; DNA: TGCGCCAGCAAAATGGGGGATAACAATGAGCAGTTCTTC